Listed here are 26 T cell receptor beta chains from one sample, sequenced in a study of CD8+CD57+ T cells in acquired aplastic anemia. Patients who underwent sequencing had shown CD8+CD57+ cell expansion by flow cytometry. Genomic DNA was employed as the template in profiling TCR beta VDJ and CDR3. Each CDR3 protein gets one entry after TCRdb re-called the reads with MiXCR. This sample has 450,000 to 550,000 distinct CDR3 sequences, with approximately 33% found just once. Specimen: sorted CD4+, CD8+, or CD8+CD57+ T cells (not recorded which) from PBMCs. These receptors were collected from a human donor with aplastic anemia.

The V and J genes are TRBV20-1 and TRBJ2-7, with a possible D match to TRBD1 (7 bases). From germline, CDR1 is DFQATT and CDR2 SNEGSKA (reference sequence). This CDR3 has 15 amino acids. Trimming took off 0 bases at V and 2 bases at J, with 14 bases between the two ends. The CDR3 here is CSARDSSRGAYEQYF. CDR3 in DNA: TGCAGTGCTAGAGATTCCTCCAGGGGGGCCTACGAGCAGTACTTC.

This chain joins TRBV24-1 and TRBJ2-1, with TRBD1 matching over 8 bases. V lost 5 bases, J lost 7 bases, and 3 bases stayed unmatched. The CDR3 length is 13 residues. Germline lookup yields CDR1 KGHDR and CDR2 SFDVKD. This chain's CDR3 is CATSGGQGNEQFF. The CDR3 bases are TGTGCCACCAGTGGAGGACAGGGAAATGAGCAGTTCTTC.

In nucleotides, the CDR3 is TGTGCCAGTAGTATTTTGACAGGGCAGCATGGTGGCTACACCTTC. Protein sequence: CASSILTGQHGGYTF. The J gene is TRBJ1-2, the V gene TRBV19, with 7 bases identical to TRBD1. Germline-derived CDR1 and CDR2 are LNHDA and SQIVND (reference sequence). The CDR3 has 15 residues. V was pared by 3 bases and J by 7 bases, with 11 bases of the junction left unmatched.

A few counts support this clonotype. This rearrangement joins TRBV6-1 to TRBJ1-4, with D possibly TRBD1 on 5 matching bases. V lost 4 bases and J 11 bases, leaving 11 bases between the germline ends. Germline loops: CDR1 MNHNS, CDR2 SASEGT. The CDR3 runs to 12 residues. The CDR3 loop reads CASSVGVGKLFF. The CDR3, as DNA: TGTGCCAGCAGTGTGGGGGTAGGGAAACTGTTTTTT.

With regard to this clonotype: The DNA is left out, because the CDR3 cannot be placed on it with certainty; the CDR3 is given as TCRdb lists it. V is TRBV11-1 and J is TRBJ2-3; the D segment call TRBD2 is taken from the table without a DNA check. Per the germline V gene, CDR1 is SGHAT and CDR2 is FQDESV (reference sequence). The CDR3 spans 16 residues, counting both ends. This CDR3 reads CASSLFVGLGADTRYF.

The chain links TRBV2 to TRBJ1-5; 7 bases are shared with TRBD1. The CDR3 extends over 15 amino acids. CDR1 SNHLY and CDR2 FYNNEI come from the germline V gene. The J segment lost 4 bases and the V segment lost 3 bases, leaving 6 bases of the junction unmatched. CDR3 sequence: CASSELTGINQPQHF. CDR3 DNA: TGTGCCAGCAGTGAGTTGACAGGGATAAATCAGCCCCAGCATTTT.

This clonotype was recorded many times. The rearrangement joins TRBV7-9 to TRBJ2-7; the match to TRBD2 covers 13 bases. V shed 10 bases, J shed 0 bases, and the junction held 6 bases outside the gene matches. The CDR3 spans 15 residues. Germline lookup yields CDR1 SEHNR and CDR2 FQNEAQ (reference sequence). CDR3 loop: CANTGTSGISYEQYF. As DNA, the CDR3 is TGTGCCAATACTGGGACTAGCGGGATCTCCTACGAGCAGTACTTC.

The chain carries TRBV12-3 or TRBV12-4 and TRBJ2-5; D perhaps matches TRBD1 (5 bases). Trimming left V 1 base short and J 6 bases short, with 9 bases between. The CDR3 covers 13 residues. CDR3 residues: CASSLGQLKTQYF. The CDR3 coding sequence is TGTGCCAGCAGTTTAGGACAGTTGAAGACCCAGTACTTC.

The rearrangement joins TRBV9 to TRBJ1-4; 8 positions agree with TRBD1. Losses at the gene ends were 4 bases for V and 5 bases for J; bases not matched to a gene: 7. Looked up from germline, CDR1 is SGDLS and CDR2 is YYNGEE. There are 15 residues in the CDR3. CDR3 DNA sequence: TGTGCCAGCAGCCCCAAACAGGGGGGGAATGAAAAACTGTTTTTT. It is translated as CASSPKQGGNEKLFF. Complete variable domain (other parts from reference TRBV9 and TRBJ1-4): DSGVTQTPKHLITATGQRVTLRCSPRSGDLSVYWYQQSLDQGLQFLIQYYNGEERAKGNILERFSAQQFPDLHSELNLSSLELGDSALYFCASSPKQGGNEKLFFGSGTQLSVL.

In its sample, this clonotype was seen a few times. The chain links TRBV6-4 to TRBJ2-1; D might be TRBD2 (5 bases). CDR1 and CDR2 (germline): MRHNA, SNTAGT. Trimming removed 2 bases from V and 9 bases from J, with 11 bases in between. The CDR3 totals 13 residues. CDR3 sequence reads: CASSDTDEGEQFF. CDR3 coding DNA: TGTGCCAGCAGTGACACAGACGAGGGTGAGCAGTTCTTC.

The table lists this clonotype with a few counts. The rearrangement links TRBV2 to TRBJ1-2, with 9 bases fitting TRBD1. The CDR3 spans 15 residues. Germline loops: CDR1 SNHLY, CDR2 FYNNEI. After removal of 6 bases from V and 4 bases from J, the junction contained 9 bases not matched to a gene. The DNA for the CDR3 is TGTGCCAGCAGCTTAACAGGACAGGGGCCCTATGGCTACACCTTC. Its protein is CASSLTGQGPYGYTF.

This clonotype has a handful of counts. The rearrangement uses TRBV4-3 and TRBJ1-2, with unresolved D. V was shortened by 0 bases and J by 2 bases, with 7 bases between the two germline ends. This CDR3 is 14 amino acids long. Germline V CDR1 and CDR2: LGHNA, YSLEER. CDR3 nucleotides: TGCGCCAGCAGCCAAGATGGGCAGAACTATGGCTACACCTTC. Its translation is CASSQDGQNYGYTF.

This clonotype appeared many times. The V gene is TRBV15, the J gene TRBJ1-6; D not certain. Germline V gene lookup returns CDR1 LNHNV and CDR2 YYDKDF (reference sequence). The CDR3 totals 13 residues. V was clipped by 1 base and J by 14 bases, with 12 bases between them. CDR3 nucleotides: TGTGCCACCAGCAGAGGAGACCTAGGATCCCTCCACTTT. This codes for CATSRGDLGSLHF.

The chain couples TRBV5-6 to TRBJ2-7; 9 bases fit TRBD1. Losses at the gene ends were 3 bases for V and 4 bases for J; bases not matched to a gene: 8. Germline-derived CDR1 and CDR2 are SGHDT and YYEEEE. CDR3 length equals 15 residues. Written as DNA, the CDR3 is TGTGCCAGCAGCTCCTACCAGGGACAGGGTTACGAGCAGTACTTC. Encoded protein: CASSSYQGQGYEQYF.

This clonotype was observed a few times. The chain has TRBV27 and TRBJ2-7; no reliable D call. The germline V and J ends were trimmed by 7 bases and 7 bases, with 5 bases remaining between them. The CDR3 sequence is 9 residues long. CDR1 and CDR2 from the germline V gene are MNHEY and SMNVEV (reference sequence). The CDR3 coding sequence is TGTGCCAGCACCCCAGAGCAGTACTTC. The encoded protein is CASTPEQYF.

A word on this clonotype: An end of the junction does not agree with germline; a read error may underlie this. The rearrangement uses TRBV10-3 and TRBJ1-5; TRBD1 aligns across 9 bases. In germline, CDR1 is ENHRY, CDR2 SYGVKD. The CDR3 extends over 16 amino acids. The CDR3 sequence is CASSEQQGAGNQPQHF. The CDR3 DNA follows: TGTGCCAGCAGTGAGCAACAGGGGGCCGGCAATCAGCCCCAGCATTTT.

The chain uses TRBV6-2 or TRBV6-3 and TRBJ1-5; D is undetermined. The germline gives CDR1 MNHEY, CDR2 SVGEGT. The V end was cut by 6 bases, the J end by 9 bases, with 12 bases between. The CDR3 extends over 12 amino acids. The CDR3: CASRNGVLPQHF. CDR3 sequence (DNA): TGTGCCAGCAGAAACGGGGTCTTGCCCCAGCATTTT.

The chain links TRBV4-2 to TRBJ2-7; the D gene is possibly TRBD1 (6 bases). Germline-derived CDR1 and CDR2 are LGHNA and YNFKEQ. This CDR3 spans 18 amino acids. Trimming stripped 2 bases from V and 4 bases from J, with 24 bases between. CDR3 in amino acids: CASSQHLRARDKFYEQYF. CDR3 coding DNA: TGTGCCAGCAGCCAACATTTACGAGCACGGGACAAATTTTACGAGCAGTACTTC.

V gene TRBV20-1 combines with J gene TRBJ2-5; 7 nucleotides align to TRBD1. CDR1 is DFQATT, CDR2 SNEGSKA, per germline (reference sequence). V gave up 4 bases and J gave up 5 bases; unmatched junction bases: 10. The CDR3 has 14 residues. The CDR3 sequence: CSATTDREWETQYF. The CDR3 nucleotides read TGCAGTGCTACCACAGACAGGGAGTGGGAGACCCAGTACTTC.

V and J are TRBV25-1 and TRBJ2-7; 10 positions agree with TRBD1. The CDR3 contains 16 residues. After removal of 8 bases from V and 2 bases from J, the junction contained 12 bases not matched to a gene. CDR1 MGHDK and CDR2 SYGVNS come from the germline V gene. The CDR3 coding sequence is TGTGCCAGCTCACCTGGTGGACAGGGGGAAGCCTACGAGCAGTACTTC. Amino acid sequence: CASSPGGQGEAYEQYF.

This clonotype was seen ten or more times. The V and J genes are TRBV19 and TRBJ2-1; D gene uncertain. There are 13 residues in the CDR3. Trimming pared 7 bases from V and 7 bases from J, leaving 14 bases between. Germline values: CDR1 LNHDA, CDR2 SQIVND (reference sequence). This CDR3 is CASMGSLGNEQFF. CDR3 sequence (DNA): TGTGCCAGTATGGGTAGTTTGGGGAATGAGCAGTTCTTC.

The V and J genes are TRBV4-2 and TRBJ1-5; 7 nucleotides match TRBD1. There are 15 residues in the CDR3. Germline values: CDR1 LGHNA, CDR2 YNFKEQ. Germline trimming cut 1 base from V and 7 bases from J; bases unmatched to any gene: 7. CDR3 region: CASSQVTGDIQPQHF. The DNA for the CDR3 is TGTGCCAGCAGCCAAGTAACAGGGGATATCCAGCCCCAGCATTTT.

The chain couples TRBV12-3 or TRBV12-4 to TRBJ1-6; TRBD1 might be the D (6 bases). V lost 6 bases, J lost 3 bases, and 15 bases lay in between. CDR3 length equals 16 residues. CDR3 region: CASSQGRGSYNSPLHF. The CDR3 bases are TGTGCCAGCAGCCAGGGGAGGGGCAGCTATAATTCACCCCTCCACTTT.

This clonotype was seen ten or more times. CDR3 loop: CASKRTDGNTIYF. The CDR3 region has the DNA TGTGCCAGCAAAAGGACGGACGGAAACACCATATATTTT. The chain recombines TRBV12-3 or TRBV12-4 with TRBJ1-3; D gene unclear. Between the trimmed V and J ends, which lost 7 bases and 4 bases, there was a span of 11 bases. The CDR3 covers 13 residues.

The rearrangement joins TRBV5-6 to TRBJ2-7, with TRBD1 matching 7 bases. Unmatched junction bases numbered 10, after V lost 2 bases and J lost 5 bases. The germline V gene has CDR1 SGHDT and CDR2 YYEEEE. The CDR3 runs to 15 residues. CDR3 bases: TGTGCCAGCAGCTTCCCTAGGACAGGCCTGGACGAGCAGTACTTC. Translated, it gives CASSFPRTGLDEQYF. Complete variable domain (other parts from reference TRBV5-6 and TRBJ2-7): DAGVTQSPTHLIKTRGQQVTLRCSPKSGHDTVSWYQQALGQGPQFIFQYYEEEERQRGNFPDRFSGHQFPNYSSELNVNALLLGDSALYLCASSFPRTGLDEQYFGPGTRLTVT.

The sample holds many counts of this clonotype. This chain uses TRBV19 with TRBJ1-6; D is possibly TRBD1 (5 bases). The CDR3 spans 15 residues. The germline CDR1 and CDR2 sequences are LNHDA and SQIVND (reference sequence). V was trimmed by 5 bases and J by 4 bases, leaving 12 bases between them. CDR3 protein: CASSLAGQYNSPLHF. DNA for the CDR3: TGTGCCAGTAGTCTGGCAGGGCAGTATAATTCACCCCTCCACTTT.